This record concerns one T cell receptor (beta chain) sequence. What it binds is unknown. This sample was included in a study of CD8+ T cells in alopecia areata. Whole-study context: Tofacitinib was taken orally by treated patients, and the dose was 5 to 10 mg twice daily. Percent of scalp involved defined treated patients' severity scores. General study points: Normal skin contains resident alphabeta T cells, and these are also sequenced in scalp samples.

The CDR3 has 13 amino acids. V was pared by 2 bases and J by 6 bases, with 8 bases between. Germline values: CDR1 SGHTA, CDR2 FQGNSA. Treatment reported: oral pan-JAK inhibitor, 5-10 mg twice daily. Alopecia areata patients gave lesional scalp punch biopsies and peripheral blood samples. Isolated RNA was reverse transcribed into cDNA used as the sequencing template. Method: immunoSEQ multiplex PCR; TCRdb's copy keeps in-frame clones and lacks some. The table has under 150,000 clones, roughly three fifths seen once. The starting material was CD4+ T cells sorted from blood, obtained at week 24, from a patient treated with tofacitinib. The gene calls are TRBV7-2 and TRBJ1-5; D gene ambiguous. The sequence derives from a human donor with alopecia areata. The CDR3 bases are TGTGCCAGCAGCTTACACCGAGCTCAGCCCCAGCATTTT. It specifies CASSLHRAQPQHF.